This is a list of T cell receptor beta chains from one sample in a study of CD8+ T cells in alopecia areata. The method was immunoSEQ multiplex PCR; TCRdb's version includes in-frame clones alone and lacks a portion of them. The sample lists over 150,000 clones, approximately 56% occurring once. Source: CD4+ T cells sorted from blood, taken at week 4, from a patient treated with tofacitinib. These receptors were taken from a human donor with alopecia areata. Both conserved end residues are part of each CDR3. A D gene is named only where the DNA matches it firmly. For some rows the clone size is stated as once, few or many, or as a class when expanded; others skip it.

j_call: TRBJ2-2
d_call: NA
clone_size: once
cdr3_length: 15
v_call: TRBV29-1
cdr3_aa: CSVVLGTWLTGELFF
cdr3_nt: TGCAGCGTTGTATTAGGTACTTGGCTCACCGGGGAGCTGTTTTTT

j_call: TRBJ1-1
d_call: NA
clone_size: NA
cdr3_length: 14
v_call: TRBV30
cdr3_aa: CAWSVLPGNTEAFF
cdr3_nt: TGTGCCTGGAGTGTACTTCCAGGGAACACTGAAGCTTTCTTT

j_call: TRBJ2-5
d_call: NA
clone_size: NA
cdr3_length: 16
v_call: TRBV4-1
cdr3_aa: CASSQEGLPREETQYF
cdr3_nt: TGCGCCAGCAGCCAAGAGGGGCTGCCTAGAGAAGAGACCCAGTACTTC

j_call: TRBJ2-3
d_call: TRBD2
clone_size: NA
cdr3_length: 14
v_call: TRBV5-1
cdr3_aa: CASRLADNTDTQYF
cdr3_nt: TGCGCCAGCAGACTAGCGGACAACACAGATACGCAGTATTTT

j_call: TRBJ2-7
d_call: NA
clone_size: NA
cdr3_length: 16
v_call: TRBV18
cdr3_aa: CASSQELASTRYEQYF
cdr3_nt: TGTGCCAGCTCACAAGAACTAGCTTCCACTCGCTACGAGCAGTACTTC

j_call: TRBJ2-7
d_call: TRBD2
clone_size: NA
cdr3_length: 13
v_call: TRBV2
cdr3_aa: CASRTSGSHEQYF
cdr3_nt: TGTGCCAGCAGGACTAGCGGGAGCCACGAGCAGTACTTC

j_call: TRBJ2-1
d_call: TRBD2
clone_size: NA
cdr3_length: 14
v_call: TRBV29-1
cdr3_aa: CSVAWTSGGSGQFF
cdr3_nt: TGCAGCGTTGCGTGGACTAGTGGTGGGAGTGGGCAGTTCTTC

j_call: TRBJ2-5
d_call: TRBD2
clone_size: NA
cdr3_length: 15
v_call: TRBV18
cdr3_aa: CASSRLAGVRETQYF
cdr3_nt: TGTGCCAGCTCACGTCTAGCGGGAGTTCGTGAGACCCAGTACTTC

j_call: TRBJ2-1
d_call: NA
clone_size: few
cdr3_length: 13
v_call: TRBV10-3
cdr3_aa: CAISVTSRDEQFF
cdr3_nt: TGTGCCATCAGTGTGACTAGTAGGGATGAGCAGTTCTTC

j_call: TRBJ1-1
d_call: TRBD1
clone_size: NA
cdr3_length: 16
v_call: TRBV5-1
cdr3_aa: CASSLAAGGANTEAFF
cdr3_nt: TGCGCCAGCAGCTTGGCCGCAGGGGGCGCGAACACTGAAGCTTTCTTT

j_call: TRBJ2-5
d_call: NA
clone_size: few
cdr3_length: 13
v_call: TRBV10-2
cdr3_aa: CASSGQLKETQYF
cdr3_nt: TGCGCCAGCAGTGGACAGCTTAAAGAGACCCAGTACTTC

j_call: TRBJ2-7
d_call: TRBD2
clone_size: NA
cdr3_length: 13
v_call: TRBV29-1
cdr3_aa: CSVGLAGVIEQYF
cdr3_nt: TGCAGCGTTGGGCTAGCGGGAGTCATCGAGCAGTACTTC

j_call: TRBJ2-3
d_call: TRBD2
clone_size: few
cdr3_length: 15
v_call: TRBV28
cdr3_aa: CASSSQREYMDTQYF
cdr3_nt: TGTGCCAGCAGTTCCCAGCGGGAGTATATGGATACGCAGTATTTT

j_call: TRBJ1-1
d_call: TRBD1
clone_size: NA
cdr3_length: 14
v_call: TRBV30
cdr3_aa: CAWSVPGGNTEAFF
cdr3_nt: TGTGCCTGGAGTGTCCCAGGGGGGAACACTGAAGCTTTCTTT

j_call: TRBJ2-4
d_call: TRBD2
clone_size: NA
cdr3_length: 15
v_call: TRBV6-1
cdr3_aa: CASSRLALAKNIQYF
cdr3_nt: TGTGCCAGCAGTCGACTAGCTCTCGCCAAAAACATTCAGTACTTC

j_call: TRBJ2-5
d_call: NA
clone_size: NA
cdr3_length: 15
v_call: TRBV14
cdr3_aa: CASSLNRPFGETQYF
cdr3_nt: TGTGCCAGCAGCCTCAACAGACCTTTCGGAGAGACCCAGTACTTC

j_call: TRBJ2-2
d_call: TRBD2
clone_size: NA
cdr3_length: 16
v_call: TRBV13
cdr3_aa: CASSRGLAGITGELFF
cdr3_nt: TGTGCCAGCAGCCGGGGACTAGCGGGAATCACCGGGGAGCTGTTTTTT

j_call: TRBJ1-1
d_call: NA
clone_size: NA
cdr3_length: 14
v_call: TRBV5-4
cdr3_aa: CASSLGGRGTEAFF
cdr3_nt: TGTGCCAGCAGCTTGGGAGGCCGGGGGACTGAAGCTTTCTTT

j_call: TRBJ1-1
d_call: NA
clone_size: NA
cdr3_length: 15
v_call: TRBV7-2
cdr3_aa: CASSFRRGANTEAFF
cdr3_nt: TGTGCCAGCAGCTTCCGTCGGGGGGCGAACACTGAAGCTTTCTTT

j_call: TRBJ2-7
d_call: NA
clone_size: few
cdr3_length: 13
v_call: TRBV4-1
cdr3_aa: CASSQQIGVEQYF
cdr3_nt: TGCGCCAGCAGCCAACAAATCGGGGTCGAGCAGTACTTC

j_call: TRBJ2-3
d_call: TRBD1
clone_size: NA
cdr3_length: 14
v_call: TRBV5-1
cdr3_aa: CASSLDRGTDTQYF
cdr3_nt: TGCGCCAGCAGCCTCGACAGGGGAACAGATACGCAGTATTTT

j_call: TRBJ2-3
d_call: NA
clone_size: NA
cdr3_length: 12
v_call: TRBV15
cdr3_aa: CATTADTDTQYF
cdr3_nt: TGTGCCACCACGGCGGACACAGATACGCAGTATTTT

j_call: TRBJ2-5
d_call: NA
clone_size: NA
cdr3_length: 14
v_call: TRBV27
cdr3_aa: CASSPRPPGETQYF
cdr3_nt: TGTGCCAGCAGTCCCCGACCCCCCGGTGAGACCCAGTACTTC

j_call: TRBJ2-2
d_call: NA
clone_size: NA
cdr3_length: 16
v_call: TRBV28
cdr3_aa: CASRLIGDPNTGELFF
cdr3_nt: TGTGCCAGCAGACTAATTGGGGACCCGAACACCGGGGAGCTGTTTTTT

j_call: TRBJ2-4
d_call: TRBD1
clone_size: NA
cdr3_length: 14
v_call: TRBV5-1
cdr3_aa: CASSLGQGENIQYF
cdr3_nt: TGCGCCAGCAGCTTGGGACAGGGGGAAAACATTCAGTACTTC

j_call: TRBJ2-5
d_call: TRBD2
clone_size: NA
cdr3_length: 15
v_call: TRBV9
cdr3_aa: CASSPQTSSAETQYF
cdr3_nt: TGTGCCAGCAGCCCTCAGACTAGCTCTGCAGAGACCCAGTACTTC

j_call: TRBJ2-5
d_call: TRBD2
clone_size: few
cdr3_length: 15
v_call: TRBV7-6
cdr3_aa: CASSLASAGGETQYF
cdr3_nt: TGTGCCAGCAGCTTAGCGTCAGCGGGAGGGGAGACCCAGTACTTC

j_call: TRBJ2-1
d_call: TRBD2
clone_size: few
cdr3_length: 15
v_call: TRBV7-2
cdr3_aa: CASSYLAGGQGEQFF
cdr3_nt: TGTGCCAGCAGCTATTTAGCGGGAGGGCAGGGTGAGCAGTTCTTC

j_call: TRBJ2-4
d_call: TRBD1
clone_size: NA
cdr3_length: 18
v_call: TRBV4-3
cdr3_aa: CASSQAVGTDWAKNIQYF
cdr3_nt: TGCGCCAGCAGCCAAGCTGTTGGGACAGATTGGGCCAAAAACATTCAGTACTTC

j_call: TRBJ2-7
d_call: TRBD2
clone_size: NA
cdr3_length: 15
v_call: TRBV7-2
cdr3_aa: CASSLGLAYSYEQYF
cdr3_nt: TGTGCCAGCAGCTTAGGACTAGCGTACTCCTACGAGCAGTACTTC

j_call: TRBJ2-4
d_call: NA
clone_size: NA
cdr3_length: 15
v_call: TRBV30
cdr3_aa: CAWTSKAQSKNIQYF
cdr3_nt: TGTGCCTGGACCTCCAAGGCCCAATCCAAAAACATTCAGTACTTC

j_call: TRBJ2-7
d_call: TRBD2
clone_size: few
cdr3_length: 15
v_call: TRBV27
cdr3_aa: CASSPLTSGRDEQYF
cdr3_nt: TGTGCCAGCAGCCCCTTGACTAGCGGGAGGGACGAGCAGTACTTC

j_call: TRBJ2-7
d_call: TRBD2
clone_size: NA
cdr3_length: 16
v_call: TRBV7-2
cdr3_aa: CASSLAPVAGAYEQYF
cdr3_nt: TGTGCCAGCAGCTTAGCCCCGGTAGCGGGGGCCTACGAGCAGTACTTC

j_call: TRBJ2-7
d_call: NA
clone_size: NA
cdr3_length: 15
v_call: TRBV15
cdr3_aa: CATSRELGTPYEQYF
cdr3_nt: TGTGCCACCAGCAGGGAGCTAGGCACTCCCTACGAGCAGTACTTC

j_call: TRBJ1-1
d_call: TRBD1
clone_size: NA
cdr3_length: 13
v_call: TRBV11-2
cdr3_aa: CASSIDRGQRAFF
cdr3_nt: TGTGCCAGCAGCATCGACAGGGGCCAGAGGGCTTTCTTT

j_call: TRBJ2-5
d_call: NA
clone_size: NA
cdr3_length: 12
v_call: TRBV29-1
cdr3_aa: CSVGRDQETQYF
cdr3_nt: TGCAGCGTCGGCCGAGACCAAGAGACCCAGTACTTC

j_call: TRBJ2-3
d_call: NA
clone_size: once
cdr3_length: 12
v_call: TRBV30
cdr3_aa: CAWSADWDTQYF
cdr3_nt: TGTGCCTGGAGTGCCGACTGGGATACGCAGTATTTT

j_call: TRBJ1-2
d_call: TRBD1
clone_size: NA
cdr3_length: 11
v_call: TRBV2
cdr3_aa: CAGDRGSGYTF
cdr3_nt: TGTGCCGGAGACAGGGGCAGCGGCTACACCTTC

j_call: TRBJ2-2
d_call: NA
clone_size: NA
cdr3_length: 12
v_call: TRBV29-1
cdr3_aa: CSVEVGIGELFF
cdr3_nt: TGCAGCGTTGAAGTGGGGATCGGGGAGCTGTTTTTT

j_call: TRBJ1-1
d_call: NA
clone_size: few
cdr3_length: 14
v_call: TRBV29-1
cdr3_aa: CSVERSGAGAEAFF
cdr3_nt: TGCAGCGTTGAAAGGTCAGGGGCGGGAGCTGAAGCTTTCTTT

j_call: TRBJ2-5
d_call: NA
clone_size: few
cdr3_length: 9
v_call: TRBV19
cdr3_aa: CASKKTQYF
cdr3_nt: TGTGCCAGTAAGAAGACCCAGTACTTC

j_call: TRBJ2-3
d_call: NA
clone_size: NA
cdr3_length: 14
v_call: TRBV2
cdr3_aa: CASALGAPTDTQYF
cdr3_nt: TGTGCCAGCGCGCTAGGGGCCCCCACAGATACGCAGTATTTT

j_call: TRBJ2-7
d_call: TRBD1
clone_size: few
cdr3_length: 16
v_call: TRBV10-3
cdr3_aa: CAIKDYEGTGTYEQYF
cdr3_nt: TGTGCCATCAAGGATTATGAAGGGACAGGGACCTACGAGCAGTACTTC

j_call: TRBJ2-1
d_call: TRBD2
clone_size: NA
cdr3_length: 14
v_call: TRBV5-1
cdr3_aa: CASSGTSGREKQFF
cdr3_nt: TGCGCCAGCAGCGGCACTAGCGGGAGGGAGAAGCAGTTCTTC

j_call: TRBJ2-3
d_call: NA
clone_size: NA
cdr3_length: 15
v_call: TRBV6-5
cdr3_aa: CASSYSGPGRRTQYF
cdr3_nt: TGTGCCAGCAGTTACTCTGGGCCCGGGAGACGCACGCAGTATTTT

j_call: TRBJ2-3
d_call: NA
clone_size: NA
cdr3_length: 14
v_call: TRBV4-1
cdr3_aa: CASSQRPWSDTQYF
cdr3_nt: TGCGCCAGCAGCCAAAGGCCTTGGTCGGATACGCAGTATTTT

j_call: TRBJ2-1
d_call: TRBD1
clone_size: NA
cdr3_length: 14
v_call: TRBV15
cdr3_aa: CATSSIQGDNEQFF
cdr3_nt: TGTGCCACCAGCAGCATTCAGGGGGACAATGAGCAGTTCTTC

j_call: TRBJ1-2
d_call: NA
clone_size: NA
cdr3_length: 13
v_call: TRBV30
cdr3_aa: CAYTGTVNYGYTF
cdr3_nt: TGTGCCTATACCGGGACGGTAAACTATGGCTACACCTTC

j_call: TRBJ2-1
d_call: TRBD2
clone_size: NA
cdr3_length: 19
v_call: TRBV11-1
cdr3_aa: CASSSTGTSGDRSYNEQFF
cdr3_nt: TGTGCCAGCAGCTCGACCGGGACTAGCGGGGATCGCTCCTACAATGAGCAGTTCTTC

j_call: TRBJ2-7
d_call: NA
clone_size: NA
cdr3_length: 11
v_call: TRBV25-1
cdr3_aa: CASSEQWQQYF
cdr3_nt: TGTGCCAGCAGTGAACAGTGGCAGCAGTACTTC

j_call: TRBJ2-3
d_call: NA
clone_size: few
cdr3_length: 11
v_call: TRBV10-2
cdr3_aa: CASGQRDTQYF
cdr3_nt: TGCGCCAGCGGCCAACGGGATACGCAGTATTTT

j_call: TRBJ2-5
d_call: NA
clone_size: few
cdr3_length: 13
v_call: TRBV7-9
cdr3_aa: CASSSGVRETQYF
cdr3_nt: TGTGCCAGCAGCTCGGGAGTCAGGGAGACCCAGTACTTC

j_call: TRBJ2-2
d_call: NA
clone_size: NA
cdr3_length: 14
v_call: TRBV29-1
cdr3_aa: CSVGDFSFTGELFF
cdr3_nt: TGCAGCGTCGGGGACTTTTCCTTCACCGGGGAGCTGTTTTTT

j_call: TRBJ1-3
d_call: NA
clone_size: NA
cdr3_length: 15
v_call: TRBV15
cdr3_aa: CATSRDPGKGNTIYF
cdr3_nt: TGTGCCACCAGCAGAGATCCTGGGAAGGGAAACACCATATATTTT

j_call: TRBJ2-6
d_call: NA
clone_size: NA
cdr3_length: 15
v_call: TRBV18
cdr3_aa: CASSPAGTGANVLTF
cdr3_nt: TGTGCCAGCTCACCTGCAGGGACAGGGGCCAACGTCCTGACTTTC

j_call: TRBJ2-7
d_call: NA
clone_size: NA
cdr3_length: 12
v_call: TRBV10-3
cdr3_aa: CAISEDSYEQYF
cdr3_nt: TGTGCCATCAGTGAGGATTCCTACGAGCAGTACTTC

j_call: TRBJ2-7
d_call: NA
clone_size: few
cdr3_length: 14
v_call: TRBV13
cdr3_aa: CASTLGDRRWEQYF
cdr3_nt: TGTGCCAGCACCCTCGGGGACCGACGATGGGAGCAGTACTTC

j_call: TRBJ2-2
d_call: NA
clone_size: NA
cdr3_length: 13
v_call: TRBV7-2
cdr3_aa: CASSPWRGGELFF
cdr3_nt: TGTGCCAGCAGCCCCTGGCGGGGAGGGGAGCTGTTTTTT

j_call: TRBJ2-7
d_call: NA
clone_size: NA
cdr3_length: 13
v_call: TRBV18
cdr3_aa: CASSPGGVNEQYF
cdr3_nt: TGTGCCAGCTCACCAGGCGGGGTCAACGAGCAGTACTTC